A single sample is the source of the 5 T cell receptor beta chains below, sequenced in a study of blood T cell repertoires in COVID-19. TCRdb keeps only in-frame clones here, not all; method: immunoSEQ multiplex PCR. This sample has some 340,000 clones; approximately 90% occur once, and the top ten carry 3.9%. Material: PBMCs or T cells enriched from blood (not recorded which). The source of these receptors is a woman aged 25-40 years who had been exposed to COVID-19.

This chain connects TRBV5-5 to TRBJ2-2; 7 nucleotides align to TRBD1. The CDR3 runs 15 residues. Germline values: CDR1 SGHKS, CDR2 YYEKEE (reference sequence). The V gene end was trimmed by 1 base and the J gene end by 7 bases; junction bases not matched to a gene: 7. The CDR3 protein is CASSLRQGKGGELFF. The CDR3 nucleotides are TGTGCCAGCAGCTTGCGACAGGGAAAGGGCGGGGAGCTGTTTTTT.

The gene calls are TRBV11-2 and TRBJ1-6, with D tentatively TRBD1 (6 bases). CDR3 length equals 15 residues. CDR1 SGHAT and CDR2 FQNNGV come from the germline V gene. V lost 5 bases to trimming and J lost 6 bases, with 14 bases between them. The CDR3 sequence: CASSPHRAANSPLHF. The DNA of the CDR3 is TGTGCCAGCAGCCCCCACAGGGCAGCTAATTCACCCCTCCACTTT.

V gene TRBV5-8 combines with J gene TRBJ2-1, with TRBD2 identical over 11 bases. Germline loops: CDR1 SGHTS, CDR2 YDEGEE. The J segment lost 9 bases and the V segment lost 2 bases, leaving 19 bases of the junction unmatched. The CDR3 spans 19 residues. CDR3 nucleotides: TGTGCCAGCAGCTTAGGCCTAGCGGGGGGAAATTTTGGAGCAGGTGAGCAGTTCTTC. It is translated as CASSLGLAGGNFGAGEQFF.

The CDR3 here is CASSLRGGGLPYEQYF. In nucleotides, the CDR3 is TGTGCCAGCAGCTTAAGAGGCGGGGGACTACCCTACGAGCAGTACTTC. The gene calls are TRBV7-3 and TRBJ2-7; 7 nucleotides align to TRBD2. The CDR3 totals 16 residues. Unmatched junction bases numbered 8, after V lost 1 base and J lost 2 bases. Germline CDR1 SGHTA, CDR2 FQGTGA.

The chain employs TRBV27 and TRBJ1-6, with D possibly being TRBD1 (6 bases). Trimming removed 5 bases from V and 10 bases from J, with 18 bases in between. The CDR3 has 15 residues. The germline V gene encodes CDR1 MNHEY and CDR2 SMNVEV (reference sequence). CDR3 in amino acids: CASSPRRDKRSPLHF. In DNA, the CDR3 is TGTGCCAGCAGTCCCAGAAGGGACAAACGGTCACCCCTCCACTTT.